This paragraph covers one TCR beta chain sequence. This record comes from a study of shared clonotypes between healthy human individuals. There are 18 residues in the CDR3. Deletions cut 3 bases from V and 5 bases from J, with 25 bases between. Germline values: CDR1 SGHTA, CDR2 FQGTGA. Assay: immunoSEQ multiplex PCR; the TCRdb copy retains only in-frame clones and omits some. The repertoire holds about 2.2 million clones, with 90% to 95% as singletons. Positive CCR7 selection of CD45RO-negative cells yielded the naive CD8 cells, and terminally differentiated effector memory CD45RA+ cells were excluded.

This TCR came from a man in his late teens or twenties in good health. Some clones in this sample may be carry-over from other donors' samples. The specimen was naive CD8+ T cells from PBMCs. The J gene is TRBJ2-5, the V gene TRBV7-3, with D uncertain. CDR3 region: CASSLGKSTAYKMETQYF. In DNA form, the CDR3 reads TGTGCCAGCAGCTTGGGAAAATCTACCGCCTACAAGATGGAGACCCAGTACTTC.